This TCR beta chain was obtained from a study of blood T cell repertoires in COVID-19. Overall study context: Samples of COVID-19 (acute and convalescent) were obtained from the United States, Italy and Spain.

Using immunoSEQ multiplex PCR, the repertoire was profiled, and TCRdb retains in-frame clones only, with some absent. The sample has 350,000 to 450,000 clones; roughly four fifths are singletons. Enrolled through a virtual design, the participants were between about 18 and 89 years of age and came from 24 US areas. The clonotype was recovered from a woman between 50 and 59 years old who had recovered from COVID-19. Material: PBMCs or T cells enriched from blood (not recorded which).

For the CDR3, the DNA is TGTGCCAGCAGTCTCAGGGGGCCTAATTCACCCCTCCACTTT. Translated: CASSLRGPNSPLHF. The chain employs TRBV28 and TRBJ1-6, with 8 nucleotides matching TRBD1. CDR3 length: 14 residues. Germline values: CDR1 MDHEN, CDR2 SYDVKM. With 5 bases clipped from V and 6 bases from J, the junction kept 3 bases outside the gene matches.